Detailed here is one TCR beta chain. The antigen remains undetermined. This entry is derived from a study of cytomegalovirus exposure and HLA in healthy donors. Across the study: The Caucasian-associated ancestry cluster held roughly 81% of 300 to 500 genotyped donors. Findings and limits, study-wide: A list of more than 150 TCR beta chains associated with cytomegalovirus was given. The only immune exposure information that was available was CMV serostatus. A later look showed TCR association rates differing by HLA locus, highest for DRB1 and lowest for HLA-C.

In germline, CDR1 is MDHEN, CDR2 SYDVKM. Trimming took off 2 bases at V and 7 bases at J, with 11 bases between the two ends. The CDR3 is 13 residues long. PCR involved 60 Vbeta and 13 Jbeta primers. Using immunoSEQ multiplex PCR, the repertoire was profiled, and TCRdb retains in-frame clones only, with some absent. The table lists roughly 190,000 clones, under 85% of them singletons, with 3.1% in the top ten. Specimen: PBMCs. The sequence came from a female donor in good health and CMV-seronegative. The chain is built from TRBV28 and TRBJ1-1, with a possible D match to TRBD1 (5 bases). The CDR3 loop is CASSLAGRDEAFF. The CDR3 DNA reads TGTGCCAGCAGTTTAGCAGGGCGTGATGAAGCTTTCTTT.